The next 20 T cell receptor beta chains were all read from a single sample in a study of early T cells in non-severe SARS-CoV-2 infection. TCRdb reprocessed the 5' RACE reads with MiXCR, giving one entry per CDR3 protein. Of about 62,000 distinct CDR3 sequences listed, roughly a tenth are singletons. The specimen sequenced was whole blood. All receptors come from an adult who was a healthcare worker with PCR-confirmed SARS-CoV-2 infection or an uninfected control (not recorded which).

At least ten counts were recorded for this clonotype. The rearrangement joins TRBV7-3 to TRBJ1-2, with TRBD1 identical over 10 bases. The CDR3 length is 13 residues. CDR1 is SGHTA and CDR2 is FQGTGA in the germline V gene. V was pared by 4 bases and J by 10 bases, with 6 bases of the junction left unmatched. The chain's CDR3 is CASSSGTGVIYTF. The CDR3, as DNA: TGTGCCAGCAGCTCCGGGACAGGGGTGATCTACACCTTC.

This clonotype occurred many times. This chain uses TRBV7-3 with TRBJ2-6; D is undetermined. The germline CDR1 and CDR2 sequences are SGHTA and FQGTGA. V was shortened by 2 bases and J by 2 bases, with 10 bases between the two germline ends. CDR3 length equals 16 residues. The CDR3 sequence: CASSLGYGTGANVLTF. CDR3 nucleotides: TGTGCCAGCAGCTTAGGCTACGGAACTGGGGCCAACGTCCTGACTTTC.

The chain is built from TRBV5-1 and TRBJ2-1; D unclear. Looked up from germline, CDR1 is SGHRS and CDR2 is YFSETQ. The CDR3 is 14 residues long. The V gene lost 1 base and the J gene lost 6 bases, with 11 bases spanning the gap. The CDR3 DNA reads as TGCGCCAGCAGCTTGCAGGCGAAGGTCAATGAGCAGTTCTTC. This encodes CASSLQAKVNEQFF.

The table lists this clonotype with many counts. This chain uses TRBV6-2 or TRBV6-3 with TRBJ2-1; perhaps D is TRBD1 or TRBD2 (5 bases each). Trimming took 4 bases from V and 4 from J, leaving 14 bases between them. This CDR3 is 15 amino acids long. Germline loops: CDR1 MNHEY, CDR2 SVGEGT. The CDR3, as DNA: TGTGCCAGCAGTTTCCTAGGGACGGTGTACAATGAGCAGTTCTTC. It yields the protein CASSFLGTVYNEQFF.

The V gene is TRBV6-5, the J gene TRBJ1-5, with D possibly TRBD1 on 5 matching bases. This CDR3 region has 15 residues. Germline values: CDR1 MNHEY, CDR2 SVGAGI. The V end was cut by 0 bases, the J end by 2 bases, with 8 bases between. The CDR3 DNA sequence: TGTGCCAGCAGTTACTCTGGGGCAGGCAATCAGCCCCAGCATTTT. Its protein is CASSYSGAGNQPQHF.

In its sample, this clonotype was seen a few times. V is TRBV20-1 and J is TRBJ2-5; D not resolved. V dropped 2 bases and J dropped 3 bases, with 10 bases sitting between them. This CDR3 spans 13 amino acids. Germline loops: CDR1 DFQATT, CDR2 SNEGSKA (reference sequence). The CDR3 DNA reads TGCAGTGCTAGAACGTCTCACGAAGAGACCCAGTACTTC. Residues: CSARTSHEETQYF.

By share, this clonotype ranks as medium-sized (0.01 to 0.1%). This chain connects TRBV7-7 to TRBJ2-2; D gene unclear. The CDR3 spans 15 residues. Trimming stripped 0 bases from V and 3 bases from J, with 8 bases between. Germline V lookup: CDR1 SSHAT, CDR2 FNYEAQ (reference sequence). The CDR3 is CASSLATGDTGELFF. For the CDR3, the DNA is TGTGCCAGCAGCTTAGCGACTGGGGACACCGGGGAGCTGTTTTTT.

The J gene is TRBJ2-7, the V gene TRBV7-9; D is tentatively TRBD1 or TRBD2 (6 bases each). Germline CDR1 SEHNR, CDR2 FQNEAQ (reference sequence). The CDR3 loop spans 14 amino acids. The ends were cut back, 5 bases at V and 4 bases at J, with 15 bases in the middle. This CDR3 is CASSPDLGGYEQYV. For the CDR3, the DNA is TGTGCCAGCAGCCCGGATTTAGGGGGGTACGAGCAGTACGTC.

This clonotype was seen ten or more times. This rearrangement joins TRBV20-1 to TRBJ2-5; 8 positions match TRBD2. Trimming at V came to 0 bases and at J to 1 base, leaving 10 bases not matched to a gene. This CDR3 comprises 17 residues. CDR1 and CDR2 (germline): DFQATT, SNEGSKA (reference sequence). The CDR3 region has the DNA TGCAGTGCTAGAGACCTTATAGCGGGGACGATCCAAGAGACCCAGTACTTC. Amino acids: CSARDLIAGTIQETQYF.

J is TRBJ2-5 and V is TRBV7-2; a possible D gene is TRBD1 (6 bases). The CDR3 sequence is 15 residues long. V was pared by 1 base and J by 5 bases, with 14 bases between. Germline assignment: CDR1 SGHTA and CDR2 FQGNSA. In nucleotides, the CDR3 is TGTGCCAGCAGCTTAGTTTGGGGGCCGGGTGAGACCCAGTACTTC. Its protein product is CASSLVWGPGETQYF.

The rearrangement links TRBV7-8 to TRBJ1-1; D perhaps matches TRBD1 (6 bases). CDR1 is SGHVS, CDR2 FQNEAQ, per germline. Trimming took 6 bases from V and 5 from J, leaving 13 bases between them. CDR3 length equals 13 residues. The CDR3 here is CASSPGTNTEAFF. CDR3 DNA sequence: TGTGCCAGCAGTCCCGGGACAAATACTGAAGCTTTCTTT. The whole variable domain, filled in from reference TRBV7-8 and TRBJ1-1, reads GAGVSQSPRYKVAKRGQDVALRCDPISGHVSLFWYQQALGQGPEFLTYFQNEAQLDKSGLPSDRFFAERPEGSVSTLKIQRTQQEDSAVYLCASSPGTNTEAFFGQGTRLTVV.

This clonotype was seen more than once but under ten times. The chain joins TRBV2 to TRBJ2-7; no reliable D call. V dropped 1 base and J dropped 1 base, with 5 bases sitting between them. Germline V gene sequence: CDR1 SNHLY, CDR2 FYNNEI. This CDR3 is built from 13 residues. The CDR3 spells CASSEGGSYEQYV. Written as DNA, the CDR3 is TGTGCCAGCAGTGAAGGGGGTTCCTACGAGCAGTACGTC.

Ten or more counts support this clonotype. This chain uses TRBV12-3 or TRBV12-4 with TRBJ2-3; 14 bases are shared with TRBD2. The CDR3 runs to 15 residues. V shed 6 bases and J 2 bases; nucleotides not matched to a gene: 1. CDR3 amino acids: CASRGLAGATDTQYF. The CDR3, as DNA: TGTGCCAGCAGGGGACTAGCGGGGGCCACAGATACGCAGTATTTT.

This clonotype was detected a few times. The chain couples TRBV7-2 to TRBJ2-2; D perhaps matches TRBD1 (6 bases). The V gene lost 2 bases and the J gene lost 5 bases, with 12 bases spanning the gap. CDR3 length equals 15 residues. CDR1 is SGHTA and CDR2 is FQGNSA in the germline V gene. The CDR3 sequence is CASSLSPRGTGELFF. The CDR3 bases are TGTGCCAGCAGCTTATCTCCCAGGGGAACCGGGGAGCTGTTTTTT.

A few counts support this clonotype. This chain uses TRBV5-1 with TRBJ2-3, with TRBD1 identical over 7 bases. V shed 4 bases and J 3 bases; nucleotides not matched to a gene: 8. The CDR3 is 15 amino acids. The germline CDR1 and CDR2 sequences are SGHRS and YFSETQ. The CDR3 spells CASSPRQGQTDTQYF. In DNA, the CDR3 is TGCGCCAGCAGCCCCAGACAGGGTCAAACAGATACGCAGTATTTT.

This sequence joins TRBV18 and TRBJ2-1; maybe TRBD1 (9 bases). CDR3 length equals 17 residues. Germline V lookup: CDR1 KGHSH, CDR2 LQKENI. Trimming shortened V by 6 bases and J by 2 bases, and 20 bases separated the two germline ends. DNA of the CDR3: TGTGCCAGCTCGTCCGGGACAGGGACTAGTGCCTACAATGAGCAGTTCTTC. The encoded protein is CASSSGTGTSAYNEQFF. The variable domain in full, with the rest retrieved from reference TRBV18 and TRBJ2-1, is NAGVMQNPRHLVRRRGQEARLRCSPMKGHSHVYWYRQLPEEGLKFMVYLQKENIIDESGMPKERFSAEFPKEGPSILRIQQVVRGDSAAYFCASSSGTGTSAYNEQFFGPGTRLTVL.

There are a few counts of this clonotype. The chain recombines TRBV10-3 with TRBJ2-2; D uncertain. CDR1 and CDR2 from the germline V gene are ENHRY and SYGVKD. The CDR3 contains 14 residues. V lost 2 bases and J lost 7, with 11 bases in between. Here the CDR3 reads CAISEPNIGGELFF. Here the CDR3 DNA reads TGTGCCATCAGTGAGCCCAACATCGGCGGGGAGCTGTTTTTT.

Ten or more counts support this clonotype. The rearrangement uses TRBV29-1 and TRBJ1-3; D unclear. Trimming left V 6 bases short and J 4 bases short, with 16 bases between. This CDR3 region has 14 residues. Looked up from germline, CDR1 is SQVTM and CDR2 is ANQGSEA. This chain's CDR3 is CSVALGGRGNTIYF. The CDR3 DNA follows: TGCAGCGTCGCCCTTGGCGGAAGAGGAAACACCATATATTTT.

V usage is TRBV7-2 and J usage is TRBJ2-4, with unresolved D. CDR1 is SGHTA, CDR2 FQGNSA, per germline. The CDR3 length is 14 residues. The V and J ends lost 1 base and 8 bases respectively, with 12 bases between them. The CDR3, as DNA: TGTGCCAGCAGCTTAGACTACAGAGACCACATTCAGTACTTC. This encodes CASSLDYRDHIQYF.

This clonotype ranks as medium-sized. V is TRBV20-1 and J is TRBJ2-3, with 12 bases identical to TRBD2. J gave up 6 bases and V 5 bases, and 12 bases lay outside the gene matches. The CDR3 totals 16 residues. Germline V gives CDR1 DFQATT, CDR2 SNEGSKA (reference sequence). For the CDR3, the DNA is TGCAGTGCTCAATCCATGACTAGCGGGAGCCCCGATACGCAGTATTTT. It yields the protein CSAQSMTSGSPDTQYF.